The entry below gives a single T cell receptor (beta chain) sequence along with its context. The data stem from a study of T cell changes during pregnancy in multiple sclerosis. V lost 4 bases to trimming and J lost 1 base; unmatched junction nucleotides: 5. The CDR3 spans 16 residues. The germline gives CDR1 SGHDN, CDR2 FVKESK. TCRdb's table, derived via immunoSEQ multiplex PCR, lists solely in-frame clones and lacks some. The table has about 50,000 clones, 85% to 95% seen once; the top ten hold under 0.95%. Here the sequenced sample was CD4+ T cells from peripheral blood mononuclear cells, taken in the third trimester of pregnancy. The rearrangement uses TRBV14 and TRBJ2-3, with 10 positions matching TRBD2. The receptor was isolated from a female donor with multiple sclerosis, enrolled in a pregnancy study. Here the CDR3 reads CASSPLAGSRTDTQYF. CDR3 DNA: TGTGCCAGCAGCCCACTAGCGGGGAGCCGCACAGATACGCAGTATTTT. Based on the CDR3 plus reference TRBV14 and TRBJ2-3, the full variable domain is EAGVTQFPSHSVIEKGQTVTLRCDPISGHDNLYWYRRVMGKEIKFLLHFVKESKQDESGMPNNRFLAERTGGTYSTLKVQPAELEDSGVYFCASSPLAGSRTDTQYFGPGTRLTVL.